The rows below give T cell receptor beta chains drawn from one sample of a study of OX40 agonist ivuxolimab in advanced cancers. Generated by immunoSEQ multiplex PCR, the TCRdb table keeps only in-frame clones and is missing some. The sample has 65,000 to 100,000 clones, about 85% seen once. The sequencing used CD4+ or CD8+ T cells sorted from blood, collected in a trial of the OX40 agonist ivuxolimab. Receptors were obtained from an adult with an advanced solid tumor such as melanoma, head and neck, liver or kidney cancer. Both conserved end residues are part of each CDR3. A D gene is named only where the DNA matches it firmly. Expanded clones are given a class, and other clones once, few, many or no size at all.

D: TRBD2; V: TRBV7-9; size: NA; J: TRBJ2-3; CDR3: CASSLLGLAGVADTQYF
D: NA; V: TRBV7-6; size: few; J: TRBJ2-5; CDR3: CASSLARQGIGETQYF
D: NA; V: TRBV21-1; size: NA; J: TRBJ2-7; CDR3: CASSSPWGQYF
D: NA; V: TRBV10-3; size: NA; J: TRBJ2-6; CDR3: CAISESFWGAGANVLTF
D: NA; V: TRBV7-9; size: NA; J: TRBJ2-2; CDR3: CASSPENTGELFF
D: TRBD1; V: TRBV19; size: few; J: TRBJ1-5; CDR3: CASSGTDNQPQHF
D: TRBD1; V: TRBV6-1; size: NA; J: TRBJ1-2; CDR3: CASRKGQKYGYTF
D: NA; V: TRBV7-9; size: NA; J: TRBJ2-5; CDR3: CASSPRPGQSQETQYF
D: NA; V: TRBV14; size: NA; J: TRBJ2-7; CDR3: CASSHRDTTYEQYF
D: TRBD2; V: TRBV6-1; size: NA; J: TRBJ2-3; CDR3: CASRVTSDNTQYF
D: NA; V: TRBV6-1; size: few; J: TRBJ2-7; CDR3: CASKLGGRYEQYF
D: NA; V: TRBV6-6; size: NA; J: TRBJ1-4; CDR3: CASSYGEAGDEKLFF
D: NA; V: TRBV6-1; size: NA; J: TRBJ1-3; CDR3: CASSEALVGRGNTIYF
D: NA; V: TRBV5-1; size: NA; J: TRBJ2-7; CDR3: CASSLDPGIYEQYF
D: TRBD2; V: TRBV15; size: NA; J: TRBJ2-6; CDR3: CATSGGGSGANVLTF
D: TRBD1; V: TRBV29-1; size: NA; J: TRBJ1-1; CDR3: CSASQGGDTEAFF
D: TRBD2; V: TRBV5-1; size: NA; J: TRBJ2-1; CDR3: CASMQTSGYNEQFF
D: TRBD2; V: TRBV7-9; size: NA; J: TRBJ2-1; CDR3: CASSFGLTSGGEQFF
D: NA; V: TRBV11-1; size: NA; J: TRBJ2-5; CDR3: CASTSINQETQYF
D: NA; V: TRBV7-2; size: NA; J: TRBJ1-6; CDR3: CASSLGPGGNSPLHF
D: NA; V: TRBV28; size: NA; J: TRBJ2-3; CDR3: CASRLGTTDTQYF
D: NA; V: TRBV6-1; size: NA; J: TRBJ1-1; CDR3: CASSLRDKNTEAFF
D: NA; V: TRBV2; size: NA; J: TRBJ1-5; CDR3: CASGRGNSNQPQHF
D: NA; V: TRBV5-4; size: NA; J: TRBJ1-4; CDR3: CASSQLPTNEKLFF
D: NA; V: TRBV7-3; size: NA; J: TRBJ2-1; CDR3: CASSLTGQEFNEQFF
D: TRBD2; V: TRBV11-3; size: NA; J: TRBJ2-5; CDR3: CASSVSGEETQYF
D: NA; V: TRBV5-4; size: NA; J: TRBJ1-1; CDR3: CASSPGSRTEAFF
D: NA; V: TRBV7-9; size: NA; J: TRBJ1-2; CDR3: CASSLQASYGYTF
D: NA; V: TRBV7-2; size: once; J: NA; CDR3: CASSHLRDSRSYEQYF
D: TRBD2; V: TRBV4-2; size: NA; J: TRBJ2-7; CDR3: CASSQGLASSYEQYF
D: TRBD2; V: TRBV19; size: NA; J: TRBJ2-7; CDR3: CASSWTSGYEQYF
D: NA; V: TRBV30; size: NA; J: TRBJ2-5; CDR3: CAWSSPETQYF
D: NA; V: TRBV28; size: few; J: TRBJ1-4; CDR3: CASRDGGSMGYLATNEKLFF
D: NA; V: TRBV11-3; size: NA; J: TRBJ2-5; CDR3: CASSGFGGEETQYF
D: TRBD1; V: TRBV4-3; size: NA; J: TRBJ2-7; CDR3: CASSQGTGFIYEQYF
D: NA; V: TRBV5-6; size: few; J: TRBJ2-2; CDR3: CASRLNRENTGELFF
D: NA; V: TRBV6-5; size: NA; J: TRBJ2-3; CDR3: CASSRSRRMGTQYF
D: NA; V: TRBV9; size: NA; J: TRBJ2-5; CDR3: CASSVGLTGEETQYF
D: NA; V: TRBV15; size: NA; J: TRBJ1-3; CDR3: CATSGSGNTIYF
D: NA; V: TRBV7-8; size: NA; J: TRBJ2-2; CDR3: CASSSDLNVGELFF
D: NA; V: TRBV13; size: NA; J: TRBJ1-1; CDR3: CASSLAVRKLEAFF
D: NA; V: TRBV9; size: NA; J: TRBJ2-5; CDR3: CASSVAGSRTQETQYF
D: NA; V: TRBV7-9; size: NA; J: TRBJ2-7; CDR3: CASRDYREDEQYF
D: NA; V: TRBV6-4; size: NA; J: TRBJ2-6; CDR3: CASSRVMGANVLTF
D: NA; V: TRBV9; size: NA; J: TRBJ2-7; CDR3: CASSVGAGTYEQYF
D: NA; V: TRBV5-1; size: NA; J: TRBJ2-7; CDR3: CASSLADLDSSYEQYF
D: TRBD2; V: TRBV4-2; size: NA; J: TRBJ2-2; CDR3: CASSQGAGGPGGELFF
D: NA; V: TRBV18; size: NA; J: TRBJ2-3; CDR3: CASSPGTTDTQYF
D: NA; V: TRBV11-2; size: NA; J: TRBJ2-6; CDR3: CASSLFPGANVLTF
D: TRBD1; V: TRBV28; size: NA; J: TRBJ2-7; CDR3: CASRGQGGYEQYF
D: TRBD1; V: TRBV30; size: NA; J: TRBJ1-1; CDR3: CAWGGQGITEAFF
D: NA; V: TRBV29-1; size: NA; J: TRBJ1-4; CDR3: CSVEQGMGKLFF
D: NA; V: TRBV7-2; size: NA; J: TRBJ2-2; CDR3: CASSLGPLGNTGELFF
D: NA; V: TRBV13; size: NA; J: TRBJ2-7; CDR3: CASSLSPSPGPRMKEDYEQYF
D: NA; V: TRBV5-4; size: NA; J: TRBJ1-2; CDR3: CASSLRGLAYGYTF
D: TRBD2; V: TRBV27; size: NA; J: TRBJ2-7; CDR3: CASSLLAGAEQYF
D: NA; V: TRBV5-4; size: NA; J: TRBJ2-5; CDR3: CASSSPSSQETQYF
D: NA; V: TRBV7-8; size: NA; J: TRBJ2-5; CDR3: CASSDERWIIVDETQYF